The sequence of this T cell receptor beta chain was determined in a study of graft-versus-host responses after intestinal transplantation. This CDR3 is built from 15 residues. Germline CDR1 SNHLY, CDR2 FYNNEI. The V end lost 10 bases, the J end lost 0 bases, and 16 bases lay between the germline ends. The table came from immunoSEQ multiplex PCR; TCRdb's copy has only in-frame clones and leaves some out. The sample consists of 96,000 or so clones, roughly 90% of them appearing once. This clone was seen a handful of times. Its antigen is currently unknown. Sequencing used unstimulated CD4+ T cells sorted from spleen or lymph node cells, obtained before intestinal transplant. The clonotype comes from a human donor who received an intestinal transplant. The chain links TRBV2 to TRBJ2-1; tentatively, D is TRBD2 (6 bases). In DNA form, the CDR3 reads TGTGCCACGAGGAGGGACTCCTCCTCCTACAATGAGCAGTTCTTC. Protein: CATRRDSSSYNEQFF.